Reported below is one TCR beta chain. The data belong to a study of blood T cell repertoires in COVID-19. Some clones are missing from TCRdb's copy, which holds only in-frame ones; the method was immunoSEQ multiplex PCR. Seen here are about 140,000 clones, around 90% observed once, and the top ten hold less than 2%. Between the trimmed V and J ends, which lost 5 bases and 1 base, there was a span of 11 bases. This CDR3 spans 13 amino acids. CDR1 is GTSNPN and CDR2 is SVGIG in the germline V gene (reference sequence). The origin of this receptor is a man between 65 and 85 years old with acute or convalescent COVID-19. The rearrangement links TRBV30 to TRBJ1-1; D remains unclear. The sample comprised peripheral blood. The chain's CDR3 is CAWPPSGNTEAFF. The CDR3 DNA sequence: TGTGCCTGGCCCCCGAGTGGGAACACTGAAGCTTTCTTT.